Listed below are T cell receptor beta chains from one sample, sequenced in a study of T cells in narcolepsy. The data were produced by immunoSEQ multiplex PCR, yet TCRdb's version contains in-frame clones alone and is incomplete. The data contain over 25,000 clones, approximately 82% of them singletons. The sample comprised CD45RA- memory CD4+ T cells from PBMCs. All receptors derive from a human donor with narcolepsy. Each CDR3 is given with its conserved first and last residue. D genes are given only for firm matches. Clone sizes are given selectively: once, few, many, or a class where the clone is expanded.

d_gene,j_gene,abundance,v_gene,CDR3nt,CDR3aa
-,TRBJ2-2,-,TRBV9,TGTGCCAGCAGCGTAGGACGGCTGAACACCGGGGAGCTGTTTTTT,CASSVGRLNTGELFF
-,TRBJ2-7,few,TRBV6-5,TGTGCCAGCAGTGAACGCTCCACCTACGAGCAGTACTTC,CASSERSTYEQYF
TRBD1,TRBJ2-1,-,TRBV6-1,TGTGCCAACCACGACAGGGGTTACAATGAGCAGTTCTTC,CANHDRGYNEQFF
-,TRBJ2-7,few,TRBV6-1,TGTGCCAGCACCGAGGGGAACTCGAGGTACGAGCAGTACTTC,CASTEGNSRYEQYF
-,TRBJ1-3,few,TRBV10-2,TGCGCCAGCAGTGAGCAGACTTTGGGAAACACCATATATTTT,CASSEQTLGNTIYF
TRBD1,TRBJ1-2,-,TRBV28,TGTGCCAGCAGTTTGGCGGGACAGGGTTTGGGTGGCTACACCTTC,CASSLAGQGLGGYTF
TRBD2,TRBJ2-3,-,TRBV7-2,TGTGCCAGCAGCTTACGCCTAGCGGGGGACACAGATACGCAGTATTTT,CASSLRLAGDTDTQYF
-,TRBJ2-2,-,TRBV6-6,TGTGCCAGCAGTTACGAGGGGGCCGGGGAGCTGTTTTTT,CASSYEGAGELFF
-,TRBJ2-2,-,TRBV11-3,TGTGCCAGCAGCTCTTTACTTGCCGGGGAGCTGTTTTTT,CASSSLLAGELFF
-,TRBJ1-5,-,TRBV5-4,TGTGCCAGCAGCTTGGGGGCTAGCAATCAGCCCCAGCATTTT,CASSLGASNQPQHF
-,TRBJ2-3,once,TRBV10-3,TGTGCCATCAGTGCTGCCCGCGGCGGACGGCGGGGCACAGATACGCAGTATTTT,CAISAARGGRRGTDTQYF
-,TRBJ1-1,-,TRBV5-4,TGTGCCAGCAGCTCCAGGGTACAGGTGAACACTGAAGCTTTCTTT,CASSSRVQVNTEAFF
-,TRBJ2-2,-,TRBV9,TGTGCCAGCAGCGAGACCCCCGGCGGGGAGAACACCGGGGAGCTGTTTTTT,CASSETPGGENTGELFF
-,TRBJ2-6,-,TRBV27,TGTGCCAGCAGCCGCATCACTGGGGCCAACGTCCTGACTTTC,CASSRITGANVLTF
TRBD2,TRBJ2-7,-,TRBV6-5,TGTGCCAGCAGTCAGACTAGCGGGGGTGAGCAGTACTTC,CASSQTSGGEQYF
-,TRBJ1-1,-,TRBV5-6,TGTGCCAGCACCGCGTGGTCGGGGGGCTCTGAAGCTTTCTTT,CASTAWSGGSEAFF
-,TRBJ1-1,-,TRBV5-1,TGCGCCAGCAGCTTGCGGGGGAACACTGAAGCTTTCTTT,CASSLRGNTEAFF
TRBD1,TRBJ1-1,-,TRBV6-5,TGTGCCAGCAGTTTTCGGCAGGGGGGGAACACTGAAGCTTTCTTT,CASSFRQGGNTEAFF
-,TRBJ2-2,-,TRBV7-9,TGTGCCAGCAGCGACCCTGTAAAAAACACCGGGGAGCTGTTTTTT,CASSDPVKNTGELFF
TRBD2,TRBJ2-1,-,TRBV5-1,TGCGCCAGCAGCTTGGGAGGTAGCGGGAACAATGAGCAGTTCTTC,CASSLGGSGNNEQFF
TRBD1,TRBJ2-1,-,TRBV6-4,TGTGCCAGCAGCCCCGAGGGACAGGGGGTCAATGAGCAGTTCTTC,CASSPEGQGVNEQFF
-,TRBJ2-7,-,TRBV6-5,TGTGCCAGTGCTTCTGGGTCCTACGAGCAGTACTTC,CASASGSYEQYF
-,TRBJ1-1,once,TRBV19,TGTGCCAGTAGTATGGCAGGGGTGAACACTGAAGCTTTCTTT,CASSMAGVNTEAFF
TRBD1,TRBJ2-3,-,TRBV6-1,TGTGCCAGCAGTGGCCGGACAGGGGATCCCACAGATACGCAGTATTTT,CASSGRTGDPTDTQYF
-,TRBJ1-3,-,TRBV7-2,TGTGCCAGCAGCTTAGGGGTCTCTGGAAACACCATATATTTT,CASSLGVSGNTIYF
-,TRBJ2-7,few,TRBV6-1,TGTGCCAGCAGTGCCAGCCGACAGAGTCCTCCCTACGAGCAGTACTTC,CASSASRQSPPYEQYF
-,TRBJ1-3,-,TRBV5-1,TGCGCCAGCAGCTTCGGACACCACCTCGGAAACACCATATATTTT,CASSFGHHLGNTIYF
-,TRBJ2-5,-,TRBV11-2,TGTGCCAGCAGCTGGCGGTCCCCCGAAGAGACCCAGTACTTC,CASSWRSPEETQYF
-,TRBJ1-1,-,TRBV7-2,TGTGCCAGCAGCTTCGGACAGACGAACACTGAAGCTTTCTTT,CASSFGQTNTEAFF
TRBD1,TRBJ2-7,-,TRBV5-1,TGCGCCAGCAGCTTGGTCCAGGGGGCCGCCTACGAGCAGTACTTC,CASSLVQGAAYEQYF
-,TRBJ1-5,-,TRBV18,TGTGCCAGCTCACCATTAAAGGCTAGCCGGAATCAGCCCCAGCATTTT,CASSPLKASRNQPQHF
TRBD1,TRBJ2-7,few,TRBV11-3,TGTGCCAGCAGCCCGCGCCGGACAGGGAGCTCCTACGAGCAGTACTTC,CASSPRRTGSSYEQYF